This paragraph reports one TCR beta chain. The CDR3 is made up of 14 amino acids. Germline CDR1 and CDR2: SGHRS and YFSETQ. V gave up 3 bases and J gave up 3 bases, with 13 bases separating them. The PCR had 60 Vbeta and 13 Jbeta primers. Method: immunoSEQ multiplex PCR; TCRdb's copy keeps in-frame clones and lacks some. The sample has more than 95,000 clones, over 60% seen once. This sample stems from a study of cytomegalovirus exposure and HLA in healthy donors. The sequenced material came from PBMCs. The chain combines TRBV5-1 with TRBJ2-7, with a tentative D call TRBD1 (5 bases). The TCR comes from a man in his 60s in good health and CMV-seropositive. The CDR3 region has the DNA TGCGCCAGCAGCTCTGTGGACATTCTCTACGAGCAGTACTTC. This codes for CASSSVDILYEQYF.